The 30 T cell receptor beta chains below all came from one sample that was sequenced in a study of graft-versus-host responses after intestinal transplantation. Clones were sequenced by immunoSEQ multiplex PCR, and TCRdb holds only the in-frame ones, with some missing. Of 95,000 to 110,000 clones in the sample, over 75% were seen once. These TCRs' antigens remain unknown. This specimen was unstimulated CD4+ T cells sorted from spleen or lymph node cells, taken before intestinal transplant. Receptor source: a human donor who received an intestinal transplant.

V is TRBV7-3 and J is TRBJ2-1; 9 bases are shared with TRBD1. Germline loops: CDR1 SGHTA, CDR2 FQGTGA. V lost 1 base, J lost 8 bases, and 9 bases stayed unmatched. CDR3 length equals 16 residues. The CDR3 sequence: CASSLSGGQGVDEQFF. CDR3 nucleotides: TGTGCCAGCAGCTTAAGCGGGGGACAGGGTGTCGATGAGCAGTTCTTC.

This clone was counted a single time. The rearrangement uses TRBV6-5 and TRBJ2-5; the D gene is possibly TRBD2 (6 bases). The CDR3 extends over 14 amino acids. The V gene lost 4 bases and the J gene lost 2 bases, with 11 bases spanning the gap. Germline CDR1 reads MNHEY; CDR2 reads SVGAGI. The CDR3 nucleotides read TGTGCCAGCAGTTTCGCGGGACTTCAAGAGACCCAGTACTTC. This sequence encodes CASSFAGLQETQYF.

Remarks on this clone: A junction end diverges from the germline sequence, so it may reflect a read error. The chain recombines TRBV18 with TRBJ1-6, with D maybe TRBD1 (5 bases). CDR3 length: 10 residues. CDR1 KGHSH and CDR2 LQKENI come from the germline V gene. The CDR3 loop is CASSRGDRCF. CDR3 nucleotides: TGTGCCAGCTCACGAGGGGACCGGTGCTTT.

The rearrangement uses TRBV4-1 and TRBJ1-1; tentatively, D is TRBD1 (5 bases). The CDR3 length is 13 residues. The germline gives CDR1 MGHRA, CDR2 YSYEKL. Between the trimmed V and J ends, which lost 3 bases and 2 bases, there was a span of 7 bases. In DNA form, the CDR3 reads TGCGCCAGCAGCCAGTGGGGCAACACTGAAGCTTTCTTT. Translation: CASSQWGNTEAFF.

The chain has TRBV27 and TRBJ2-7; 9 bases align to TRBD1. CDR3 length: 14 amino acids. Per the germline V gene, CDR1 is MNHEY and CDR2 is SMNVEV (reference sequence). The V and J ends lost 3 bases and 5 bases, in that order; junction bases with no gene match: 5. In DNA, the CDR3 is TGTGCCAGCAGTTTGAGGGACAGGGCCAACGAGCAGTACTTC. Its translation: CASSLRDRANEQYF.

The gene calls are TRBV5-1 and TRBJ1-5, with 8 positions matching TRBD1. The CDR3 length is 14 residues. V trimming: 0 bases; J trimming: 4 bases; junction bases outside the gene matches: 0. Germline lookup yields CDR1 SGHRS and CDR2 YFSETQ. The CDR3 region has the DNA TGCGCCAGCAGCTTGGGGGACAGGAATCAGCCCCAGCATTTT. It translates to CASSLGDRNQPQHF. The full variable domain, rest sourced from reference TRBV5-1 and TRBJ1-5, is KAGVTQTPRYLIKTRGQQVTLSCSPISGHRSVSWYQQTPGQGLQFLFEYFSETQRNKGNFPGRFSGRQFSNSRSEMNVSTLELGDSALYLCASSLGDRNQPQHFGDGTRLSIL.

The V and J genes are TRBV5-5 and TRBJ1-5; D remains unclear. The V gene lost 1 base and the J gene lost 3 bases, with 2 bases spanning the gap. The CDR3 is 12 residues long. CDR1 and CDR2 from the germline V gene are SGHKS and YYEKEE (reference sequence). CDR3 coding DNA: TGTGCCAGCAGCTTGCCCAATCAGCCCCAGCATTTT. This gives the protein CASSLPNQPQHF.

This chain joins TRBV5-4 and TRBJ2-5; weak D call: TRBD2 (5 bases). Germline loops: CDR1 SGHNT, CDR2 YYREEE (reference sequence). Between the trimmed V and J ends, which lost 2 bases and 4 bases, there was a span of 9 bases. This CDR3 has 13 amino acids. DNA of the CDR3: TGTGCCAGCAGCTTCGCTAGCCCAGAGACCCAGTACTTC. This sequence encodes CASSFASPETQYF.

The chain has TRBV5-1 and TRBJ2-2, with D maybe TRBD1 (5 bases). CDR1 is SGHRS and CDR2 is YFSETQ in the germline V gene. The ends were cut back, 6 bases at V and 3 bases at J, with 15 bases in the middle. This CDR3 is built from 15 residues. The CDR3 sequence is CASTNSVRDTGELFF. In DNA, the CDR3 is TGCGCCAGCACCAACAGCGTCAGGGACACCGGGGAGCTGTTTTTT.

The chain is built from TRBV6-1 and TRBJ1-1; no clear D gene. Germline CDR1 reads MNHNS; CDR2 reads SASEGT. This CDR3 contains 13 residues. Trimming left V 1 base short and J 3 bases short, with 6 bases between. The CDR3 DNA is TGTGCCAGCAGTGAAGTCAGATACACTGAAGCTTTCTTT. Protein: CASSEVRYTEAFF.

This chain joins TRBV20-1 and TRBJ1-1, with a possible D match to TRBD1 (5 bases). Germline V gene sequence: CDR1 DFQATT, CDR2 SNEGSKA (reference sequence). Trimming stripped 6 bases from V and 1 base from J, with 6 bases between. The CDR3 consists of 11 residues. The CDR3 coding sequence is TGCAGTGCACAGGAGAACACTGAAGCTTTCTTT. Its protein is CSAQENTEAFF.

This sequence joins TRBV7-3 and TRBJ2-1; 14 positions agree with TRBD2. Unmatched junction bases numbered 4, after V lost 4 bases and J lost 8 bases. The germline V gene has CDR1 SGHTA and CDR2 FQGTGA. The CDR3 sequence is 15 residues long. CDR3 coding DNA: TGTGCCAGCAGCTCCGGGACTAGCGGGAGTTATGAGCAGTTCTTC. As protein: CASSSGTSGSYEQFF.

J is TRBJ2-5 and V is TRBV2, with TRBD1 matching over 11 bases. V gave up 6 bases and J gave up 5 bases; unmatched junction bases: 8. Looked up from germline, CDR1 is SNHLY and CDR2 is FYNNEI. The CDR3 covers 15 residues. In nucleotides, the CDR3 is TGTGCCAGCAGCCCCGGGACAGGGGGATTGGAGACCCAGTACTTC. It encodes CASSPGTGGLETQYF.

V and J are TRBV28 and TRBJ1-2; D is ambiguous. The V gene's germline CDR1 is MDHEN and CDR2 SYDVKM. This CDR3 contains 12 residues. Trimming pared 6 bases from V and 5 bases from J, leaving 10 bases between. In DNA form, the CDR3 reads TGTGCCAGCAGCTCATCCGTTTATGGCTACACCTTC. As protein: CASSSSVYGYTF.

This clone was counted a few times. The rearrangement links TRBV6-5 to TRBJ1-5; D gene unclear. The CDR3 is 12 amino acids. Germline V gene data show CDR1 as MNHEY and CDR2 as SVGAGI. The V end lost 4 bases, the J end lost 7 bases, and 8 bases lay between the germline ends. The CDR3 protein is CASSSGEQPQHF. CDR3 nucleotide sequence: TGTGCCAGCAGTTCAGGAGAACAGCCCCAGCATTTT.

The chain links TRBV5-4 to TRBJ1-6; 9 bases are shared with TRBD1. Germline lookup yields CDR1 SGHNT and CDR2 YYREEE (reference sequence). V dropped 3 bases and J dropped 9; count of bases not matched to a gene: 10. This CDR3 is built from 16 residues. The CDR3 DNA follows: TGTGCCAGCAGCTCAGATCCGGACAGGGGCGTTTCACCCCTCCACTTT. Residues: CASSSDPDRGVSPLHF.

The chain couples TRBV30 to TRBJ2-5; the D is unclear. The CDR3 covers 13 residues. Germline assignment: CDR1 GTSNPN and CDR2 SVGIG (reference sequence). Trimming took 1 base from V and 7 from J, leaving 13 bases between them. Written as DNA, the CDR3 is TGTGCCTGGAGTGGATCAAGAGCCGGGACCCAGTACTTC. It codes for CAWSGSRAGTQYF.

This chain joins TRBV6-6 and TRBJ2-5; perhaps TRBD2 as D (6 bases). V was trimmed by 2 bases and J by 2 bases, leaving 15 bases between them. The CDR3 spans 16 residues. CDR1 MNHNY and CDR2 SVGAGI come from the germline V gene (reference sequence). CDR3 nucleotides: TGTGCCAGCAGTTACGGGCTGGGGAGGTTGCAAGAGACCCAGTACTTC. It translates to CASSYGLGRLQETQYF.

Remarks on this clone: At one of its ends the junction is not consistent with the germline gene, which may arise from a read error. This chain connects TRBV9 to TRBJ2-7, with D possibly being TRBD1 (6 bases). Germline lookup yields CDR1 SGDLS and CDR2 YYNGEE. CDR3 length equals 11 residues. This chain's CDR3 is CASSDHRELSF. The DNA for the CDR3 is TGTGCCAGCAGCGACCACAGGGAGCTGAGCTTC.

This chain connects TRBV4-1 to TRBJ1-2; D perhaps matches TRBD1 (5 bases). The germline V and J ends were trimmed by 2 bases and 4 bases, with 14 bases remaining between them. There are 15 residues in the CDR3. In germline, CDR1 is MGHRA, CDR2 YSYEKL. The CDR3 nucleotides are TGCGCCAGCAGCCAACCACGACAGAGATTCTATGGCTACACCTTC. It yields the protein CASSQPRQRFYGYTF.

J is TRBJ2-3 and V is TRBV5-1; D possibly corresponds to TRBD2 (6 bases). V lost 0 bases to trimming and J lost 1 base, with 12 bases between them. Germline V gene lookup returns CDR1 SGHRS and CDR2 YFSETQ. The CDR3 sequence is 16 residues long. The CDR3 DNA sequence: TGCGCCAGCAGCTTGGGGCTAGGGACTGGCACAGATACGCAGTATTTT. Its protein is CASSLGLGTGTDTQYF. Filled out from reference TRBV5-1 and TRBJ2-3, the complete variable domain reads KAGVTQTPRYLIKTRGQQVTLSCSPISGHRSVSWYQQTPGQGLQFLFEYFSETQRNKGNFPGRFSGRQFSNSRSEMNVSTLELGDSALYLCASSLGLGTGTDTQYFGPGTRLTVL.

V is TRBV4-1 and J is TRBJ2-1, with D possibly being TRBD1 (5 bases). This CDR3 spans 16 amino acids. Germline loops: CDR1 MGHRA, CDR2 YSYEKL. Trimming pared 0 bases from V and 3 bases from J, leaving 12 bases between. The CDR3 bases are TGCGCCAGCAGCCAAGATAGTGGGGCACACTACAATGAGCAGTTCTTC. This translates into CASSQDSGAHYNEQFF.

V is TRBV7-3 and J is TRBJ2-5; D is unclear. From germline, CDR1 is SGHTA and CDR2 FQGTGA. Trimming took 1 base from V and 3 from J, leaving 6 bases between them. This CDR3 region has 13 residues. The CDR3 region is CASSLRAEETQYF. DNA of the CDR3: TGTGCCAGCAGCTTAAGAGCAGAAGAGACCCAGTACTTC.

V and J are TRBV10-1 and TRBJ2-1; D unresolved. Trimming removed 5 bases at V and 8 bases at J, with 13 bases between. Germline V CDR1 and CDR2: WNHNN, SYGVQD (reference sequence). The CDR3 runs 13 residues. CDR3 region: CASSPSPIHEQFF. In DNA, the CDR3 is TGCGCCAGCAGTCCTTCCCCTATCCATGAGCAGTTCTTC.

The chain couples TRBV6-5 to TRBJ2-7, with TRBD1 matching over 8 bases. Germline values: CDR1 MNHEY, CDR2 SVGAGI. The trim removed 6 bases at V and 2 bases at J, leaving 9 bases unmatched. CDR3 length: 15 amino acids. CDR3 sequence (DNA): TGTGCCAGCAGACCCAGGGGGCGGTCCCCCTACGAGCAGTACTTC. This codes for CASRPRGRSPYEQYF.

The rearrangement uses TRBV7-2 and TRBJ1-3; D gene ambiguous. The CDR3 covers 16 residues. Trimming left V 5 bases short and J 0 bases short, with 14 bases between. Germline CDR1 is SGHTA and CDR2 is FQGNSA. Written as DNA, the CDR3 is TGTGCCAGCAGCCCCCCCGCCGGTGACTCTGGAAACACCATATATTTT. Protein: CASSPPAGDSGNTIYF.

V gene TRBV19 combines with J gene TRBJ2-2; D is possibly TRBD2 (5 bases). The germline V gene encodes CDR1 LNHDA and CDR2 SQIVND (reference sequence). The CDR3 runs to 15 residues. Trimming stripped 3 bases from V and 9 bases from J, with 17 bases between. CDR3 coding DNA: TGTGCCAGTAGTATTTTAGGAGCGGAGAACCGGGAGCTGTTTTTT. Translating gives CASSILGAENRELFF.

V gene TRBV5-1 combines with J gene TRBJ1-3; 7 bases align to TRBD1. CDR3 size: 16 residues. Unmatched junction bases numbered 10, after V lost 5 bases and J lost 2 bases. Germline loops: CDR1 SGHRS, CDR2 YFSETQ. The CDR3 reads CASSPSPRGAGNTIYF. CDR3 coding DNA: TGCGCCAGCAGTCCCTCCCCCAGGGGGGCTGGAAACACCATATATTTT.

J is TRBJ2-4 and V is TRBV30; no clear D gene. CDR3 length: 13 residues. With 4 bases removed from V and 9 bases from J, the gap between germline ends came to 16 bases. Germline V lookup: CDR1 GTSNPN, CDR2 SVGIG (reference sequence). The CDR3 spells CAWTNSPGSIQYF. The DNA of the CDR3 is TGTGCCTGGACCAACAGCCCGGGCAGCATTCAGTACTTC. Variable domain in full (rest from reference TRBV30 and TRBJ2-4): SQTIHQWPATLVQPVGSPLSLECTVEGTSNPNLYWYRQAAGRGLQLLFYSVGIGQISSEVPQNLSASRPQDRQFILSSKKLLLSDSGFYLCAWTNSPGSIQYFGAGTRLSVL.

CDR3 DNA: TGTGCCAGCAGCCAGAAGCAGTATGGCTACACCTTC. Translating gives CASSQKQYGYTF. V gene TRBV6-1 combines with J gene TRBJ1-2; D gene unclear. Trimming cost V 6 bases and J 5 bases, with 10 bases left between them. Looked up from germline, CDR1 is MNHNS and CDR2 is SASEGT. The CDR3 runs 12 residues.